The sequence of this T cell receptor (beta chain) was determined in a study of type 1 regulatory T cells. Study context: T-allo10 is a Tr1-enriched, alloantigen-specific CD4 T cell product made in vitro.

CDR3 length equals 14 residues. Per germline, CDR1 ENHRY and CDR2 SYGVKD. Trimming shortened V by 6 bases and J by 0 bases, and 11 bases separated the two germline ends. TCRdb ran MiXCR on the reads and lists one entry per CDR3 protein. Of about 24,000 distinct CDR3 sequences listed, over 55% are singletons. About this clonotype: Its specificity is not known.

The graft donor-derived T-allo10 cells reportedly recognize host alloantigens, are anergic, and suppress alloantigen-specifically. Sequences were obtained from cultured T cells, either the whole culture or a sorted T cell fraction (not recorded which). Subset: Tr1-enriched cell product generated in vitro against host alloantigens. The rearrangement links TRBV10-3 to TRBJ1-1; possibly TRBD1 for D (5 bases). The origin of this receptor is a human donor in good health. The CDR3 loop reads CAIRGTGMNTEAFF. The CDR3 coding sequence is TGTGCCATCAGGGGGACCGGAATGAACACTGAAGCTTTCTTT.